Below are 3 T cell receptor beta chains sequenced from a single sample in a study of shared clonotypes between healthy human individuals (dated by TCRdb to about 2020). The library was obtained by the immunoSEQ multiplex PCR assay. TCRdb took over this immuneACCESS table, retaining in-frame rearrangements with V and J assigned. Such tables are incomplete; in checked studies, under half of the missing clones stem from an unresolved V gene, and the remainder is unexplained. The sample table lists about 2.1 million clones, 93% of them with a count of one. About 1.6% of the sample comes from the top ten. For the CD8 naive samples, CD45RO-negative cells were positively selected for CCR7, yielding a CD45RA+CCR7+ population from which TemRA cells were excluded. The sample taken for sequencing was naive CD8+ T cells from PBMCs. The cell subset or site label, as the study defines it: CD45RA+CCR7+. The origin of the receptors is a man aged 18 to 29 in good health. Some clones in this sample may be carry-over from other donors' samples.

The V call is TRBV5-6, the J call TRBJ2-3; unclear D gene. This CDR3 contains 12 residues. Germline assignment: CDR1 SGHDT and CDR2 YYEEEE. Trimming took off 0 bases at V and 5 bases at J, with 4 bases between the two ends. The CDR3 DNA is TGTGCCAGCAGCTTGGTTCAAGATACGCAGTATTTT. Translating it yields CASSLVQDTQYF. The full variable domain, rest sourced from reference TRBV5-6 and TRBJ2-3, is DAGVTQSPTHLIKTRGQQVTLRCSPKSGHDTVSWYQQALGQGPQFIFQYYEEEERQRGNFPDRFSGHQFPNYSSELNVNALLLGDSALYLCASSLVQDTQYFGPGTRLTVL.

The chain uses TRBV28 and TRBJ2-5; tentatively, D is TRBD1 (6 bases). CDR1 is MDHEN and CDR2 is SYDVKM in the germline V gene. This CDR3 contains 14 residues. The V end was cut by 5 bases, the J end by 4 bases, with 14 bases between. CDR3 DNA sequence: TGTGCCAGCAGTCCTATGTACAGGGTAGAGACCCAGTACTTC. Its translation is CASSPMYRVETQYF.

This clone has more than one count but fewer than ten. The chain couples TRBV28 to TRBJ1-3, with TRBD1 identical over 7 bases. J gave up 3 bases and V 7 bases, and 9 bases lay outside the gene matches. Germline lookup yields CDR1 MDHEN and CDR2 SYDVKM. CDR3 length equals 15 residues. The CDR3 protein is CASTSDRHGGNTIYF. The CDR3, as DNA: TGTGCCAGCACCTCGGACAGGCATGGTGGAAACACCATATATTTT. The full variable domain, completed using reference TRBV28 and TRBJ1-3, is DVKVTQSSRYLVKRTGEKVFLECVQDMDHENMFWYRQDPGLGLRLIYFSYDVKMKEKGDIPEGYSVSREKKERFSLILESASTNQTSMYLCASTSDRHGGNTIYFGEGSWLTVV.